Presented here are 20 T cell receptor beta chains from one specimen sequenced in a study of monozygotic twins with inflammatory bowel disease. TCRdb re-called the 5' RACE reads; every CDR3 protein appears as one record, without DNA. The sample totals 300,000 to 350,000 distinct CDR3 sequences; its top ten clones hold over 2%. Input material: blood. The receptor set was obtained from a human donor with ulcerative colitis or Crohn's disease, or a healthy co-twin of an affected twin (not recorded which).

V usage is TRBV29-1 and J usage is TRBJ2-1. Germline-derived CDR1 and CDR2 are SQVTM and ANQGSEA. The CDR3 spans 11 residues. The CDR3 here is CSVGRDNEQFF.

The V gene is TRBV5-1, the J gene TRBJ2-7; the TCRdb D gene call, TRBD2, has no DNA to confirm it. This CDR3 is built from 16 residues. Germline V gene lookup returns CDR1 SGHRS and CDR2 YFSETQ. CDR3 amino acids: CASSLDEIAGVVKQYF.

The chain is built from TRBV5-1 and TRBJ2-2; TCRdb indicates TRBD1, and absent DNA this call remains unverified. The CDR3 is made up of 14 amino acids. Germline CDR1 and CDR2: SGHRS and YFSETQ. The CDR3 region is CASIPFGGTGELFF.

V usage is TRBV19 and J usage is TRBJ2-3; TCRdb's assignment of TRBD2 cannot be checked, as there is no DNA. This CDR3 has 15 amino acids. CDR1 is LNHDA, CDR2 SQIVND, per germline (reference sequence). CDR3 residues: CASSIDALSTDTQYF.

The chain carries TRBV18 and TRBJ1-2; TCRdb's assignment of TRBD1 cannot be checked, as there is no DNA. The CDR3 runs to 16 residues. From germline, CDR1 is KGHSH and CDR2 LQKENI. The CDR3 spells CATEPGTASKNYGYTF. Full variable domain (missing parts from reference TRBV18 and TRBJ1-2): NAGVMQNPRHLVRRRGQEARLRCSPMKGHSHVYWYRQLPEEGLKFMVYLQKENIIDESGMPKERFSAEFPKEGPSILRIQQVVRGDSAAYFCATEPGTASKNYGYTFGSGTRLTVV.

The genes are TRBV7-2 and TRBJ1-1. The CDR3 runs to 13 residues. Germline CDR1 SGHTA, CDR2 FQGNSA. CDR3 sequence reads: CASSLAWNTEAFF.

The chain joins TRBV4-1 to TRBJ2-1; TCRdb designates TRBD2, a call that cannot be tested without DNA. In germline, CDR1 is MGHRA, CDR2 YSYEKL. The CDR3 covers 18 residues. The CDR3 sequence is CASSQDEGSGDEYNEQFF.

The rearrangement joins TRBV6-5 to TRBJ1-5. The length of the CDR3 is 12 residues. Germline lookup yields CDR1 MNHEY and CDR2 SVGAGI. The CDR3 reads CASNQSNQPQHF.

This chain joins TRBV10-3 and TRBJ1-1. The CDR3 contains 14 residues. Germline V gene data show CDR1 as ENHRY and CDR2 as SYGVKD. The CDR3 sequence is CASKREKMNTEAFF.

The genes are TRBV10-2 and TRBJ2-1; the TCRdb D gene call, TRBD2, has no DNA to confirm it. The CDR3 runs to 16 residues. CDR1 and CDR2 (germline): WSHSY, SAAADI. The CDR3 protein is CASTGTSGREFNEQFF.

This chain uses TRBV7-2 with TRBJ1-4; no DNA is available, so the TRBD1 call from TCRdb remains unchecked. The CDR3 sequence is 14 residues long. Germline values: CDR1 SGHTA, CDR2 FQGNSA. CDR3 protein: CASRRGQGCEKLFF.

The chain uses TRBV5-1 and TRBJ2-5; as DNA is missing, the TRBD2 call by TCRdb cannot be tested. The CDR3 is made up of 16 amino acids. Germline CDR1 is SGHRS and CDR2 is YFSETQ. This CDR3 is CASSPEGPQYQETQYF.

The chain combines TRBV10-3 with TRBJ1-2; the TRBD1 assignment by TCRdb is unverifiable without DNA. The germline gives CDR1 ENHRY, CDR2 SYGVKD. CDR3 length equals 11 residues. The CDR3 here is CAISGGDGYTF.

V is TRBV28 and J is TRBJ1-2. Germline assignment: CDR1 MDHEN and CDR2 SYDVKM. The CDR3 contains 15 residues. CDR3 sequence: CASSLSPALNYGYTF.

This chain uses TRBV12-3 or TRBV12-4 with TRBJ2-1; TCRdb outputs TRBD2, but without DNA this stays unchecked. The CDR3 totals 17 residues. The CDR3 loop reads CASSLSPTSGPYNEQFF.

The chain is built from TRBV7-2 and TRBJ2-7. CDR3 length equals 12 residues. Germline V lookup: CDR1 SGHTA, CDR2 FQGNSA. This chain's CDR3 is CASSRRGYEQYF.

The CDR3 reads CASSARGQNYGYTF. The genes are TRBV12-3 or TRBV12-4 and TRBJ1-2; TCRdb's D call, TRBD1, is unchecked because there is no DNA. The CDR3 runs to 14 residues.

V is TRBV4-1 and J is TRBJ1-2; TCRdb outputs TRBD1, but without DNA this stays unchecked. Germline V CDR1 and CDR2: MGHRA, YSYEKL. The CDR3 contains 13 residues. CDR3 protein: CASSQTSPGGYTF.

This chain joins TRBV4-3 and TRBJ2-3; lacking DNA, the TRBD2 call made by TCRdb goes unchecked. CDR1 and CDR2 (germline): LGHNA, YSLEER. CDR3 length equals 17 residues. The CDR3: CASSQDWDSGGADTQYF.

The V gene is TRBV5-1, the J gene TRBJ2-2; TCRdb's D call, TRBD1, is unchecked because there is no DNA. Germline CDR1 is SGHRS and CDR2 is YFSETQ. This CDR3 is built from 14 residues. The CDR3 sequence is CASSPGGRTGELFF. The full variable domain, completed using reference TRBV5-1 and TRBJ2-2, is KAGVTQTPRYLIKTRGQQVTLSCSPISGHRSVSWYQQTPGQGLQFLFEYFSETQRNKGNFPGRFSGRQFSNSRSEMNVSTLELGDSALYLCASSPGGRTGELFFGEGSRLTVL.